This entry lists 26 T cell receptor beta chains sequenced from one sample in a study of blood T cell repertoires in COVID-19. TCRdb's copy holds only in-frame clones and misses some; the assay was immunoSEQ multiplex PCR. The sample carries 120,000 to 150,000 clones, around 84% recorded once. The sequencing input was peripheral blood. The receptors derive from a woman in her forties or fifties with acute or convalescent COVID-19.

In this sample, this clone turned up a few times. A read error may account for a junction end that differs from germline. The V gene is TRBV2, the J gene TRBJ1-4; unclear D gene. Germline V gene data show CDR1 as SNHLY and CDR2 as FYNNEI. The CDR3 runs 13 residues. CDR3 sequence (DNA): TGTGCCAGCAGTGTATCGCCTAAGGAAAAACTGTTTTTT. Residues: CASSVSPKEKLFF.

The V gene is TRBV18, the J gene TRBJ2-1; tentatively, D is TRBD1 (6 bases). V shed 5 bases and J shed 7 bases, with 15 bases lying between them. The length of the CDR3 is 14 residues. From germline, CDR1 is KGHSH and CDR2 LQKENI. CDR3 in DNA: TGTGCCAGCTCAGTAACAGGGATGTTAAATGAGCAGTTCTTC. Protein: CASSVTGMLNEQFF.

The chain carries TRBV7-9 and TRBJ2-1; 9 nucleotides line up with TRBD1. V dropped 5 bases and J dropped 10; count of bases not matched to a gene: 9. The germline CDR1 and CDR2 sequences are SEHNR and FQNEAQ (reference sequence). This CDR3 region has 14 residues. The CDR3 reads CASSPPGQGGEQFF. CDR3 nucleotides: TGTGCCAGCAGCCCCCCGGGACAGGGTGGCGAGCAGTTCTTC.

This chain joins TRBV7-2 and TRBJ2-7; the D is unclear. Germline V gives CDR1 SGHTA, CDR2 FQGNSA. Trimming removed 4 bases from V and 3 bases from J, with 10 bases in between. CDR3 size: 13 residues. In DNA form, the CDR3 reads TGTGCCAGCAGCTACCAGGCAGTCTACGAGCAGTACTTC. Its protein is CASSYQAVYEQYF.

The chain carries TRBV28 and TRBJ1-3, with 8 nucleotides matching TRBD1. Looked up from germline, CDR1 is MDHEN and CDR2 is SYDVKM. The V segment lost 7 bases and the J segment 0 bases; nucleotides outside the gene matches: 2. The CDR3 spans 14 residues. The CDR3 nucleotides are TGTGCCAGCAAAACAGGGGGCTCTGGAAACACCATATATTTT. Its protein is CASKTGGSGNTIYF.

This chain uses TRBV6-2 or TRBV6-3 with TRBJ1-1; 7 positions agree with TRBD1. This CDR3 has 13 residues. J gave up 5 bases and V 3 bases, and 3 bases lay outside the gene matches. The germline CDR1 and CDR2 sequences are MNHEY and SVGEGT. The CDR3 DNA is TGTGCCAGCAGTTATCAGGGGGAAACTGAAGCTTTCTTT. It specifies CASSYQGETEAFF.

Here the CDR3 reads CASSLKWSSYNEQFF. The CDR3 nucleotides read TGCGCCAGCAGCCTGAAATGGAGCTCCTACAATGAGCAGTTCTTC. This chain uses TRBV5-1 with TRBJ2-1, with D unresolved. Germline V gene sequence: CDR1 SGHRS, CDR2 YFSETQ. V shed 4 bases and J shed 0 bases, with 11 bases lying between them. The CDR3 spans 15 residues.

In its sample, this clone was seen a few times. The V gene is TRBV4-3, the J gene TRBJ1-2, with D perhaps matching TRBD1 (6 bases). V lost 4 bases to trimming and J lost 6 bases, with 12 bases between them. CDR3 size: 13 residues. Per the germline V gene, CDR1 is LGHNA and CDR2 is YSLEER. The CDR3 reads CASSPEGGNGYTF. As DNA, the CDR3 is TGCGCCAGCAGCCCAGAAGGGGGAAATGGCTACACCTTC.

The chain combines TRBV4-2 with TRBJ1-5; TRBD1 aligns across 7 bases. This CDR3 has 19 amino acids. V lost 0 bases, J lost 4 bases, and 15 bases stayed unmatched. CDR1 is LGHNA and CDR2 is YNFKEQ in the germline V gene. The CDR3 DNA reads TGTGCCAGCAGCCAAGATTGGACCGGTTTGGGACAGAGGAATCAGCCCCAGCATTTT. It is translated as CASSQDWTGLGQRNQPQHF.

The chain has TRBV7-3 and TRBJ2-2; 9 bases align to TRBD1. The CDR3 sequence is 16 residues long. Per germline, CDR1 SGHTA and CDR2 FQGTGA. V dropped 4 bases and J dropped 8; count of bases not matched to a gene: 11. CDR3 sequence reads: CASSSHNLQGAGELFF. In DNA, the CDR3 is TGTGCCAGCAGCTCTCATAACCTACAGGGGGCTGGGGAGCTGTTTTTT.

V is TRBV19 and J is TRBJ1-5; D may be TRBD1 (5 bases). The germline gives CDR1 LNHDA, CDR2 SQIVND (reference sequence). Trimming took 5 bases from V and 4 from J, leaving 18 bases between them. CDR3 length: 16 residues. CDR3 sequence: CASSPRERGPNQPQHF. In DNA form, the CDR3 reads TGTGCCAGTAGTCCCCGAGAAAGGGGCCCTAATCAGCCCCAGCATTTT.

This chain connects TRBV4-3 to TRBJ1-4, with 10 bases fitting TRBD1. The CDR3 runs 16 residues. Trimming removed 0 bases from V and 8 bases from J; junction bases left unmatched: 6. In germline, CDR1 is LGHNA, CDR2 YSLEER. This CDR3 is CASSQDRGTGDEKLFF. The CDR3, as DNA: TGCGCCAGCAGCCAAGATCGGGGGACAGGGGACGAAAAACTGTTTTTT.

V usage is TRBV7-9 and J usage is TRBJ2-4; 8 bases align to TRBD2. CDR3 length equals 14 residues. The junction had 2 bases not matched to a gene; V was cut back by 2 bases and J by 5 bases. Germline V gives CDR1 SEHNR, CDR2 FQNEAQ (reference sequence). The CDR3 region is CASSLREGQNIQYF. The DNA for the CDR3 is TGTGCCAGCAGCTTACGGGAGGGTCAAAACATTCAGTACTTC.

V is TRBV28 and J is TRBJ2-1, with a tentative D call TRBD1 (5 bases). Trimming left V 6 bases short and J 5 bases short, with 11 bases between. In germline, CDR1 is MDHEN, CDR2 SYDVKM. The CDR3 has 13 amino acids. In DNA, the CDR3 is TGTGCCAGCAGCCAGACAGATGACAATGAGCAGTTCTTC. As protein: CASSQTDDNEQFF.

Only a few counts were recorded for this clone. The chain recombines TRBV19 with TRBJ1-4; D is uncertain. The CDR3 consists of 14 residues. Germline values: CDR1 LNHDA, CDR2 SQIVND (reference sequence). The V end lost 4 bases, the J end lost 5 bases, and 11 bases lay between the germline ends. For the CDR3, the DNA is TGTGCCAGTAGTAGGAGGACTCCCAATGAAAAACTGTTTTTT. This codes for CASSRRTPNEKLFF.

The chain couples TRBV7-8 to TRBJ1-1; 7 bases match TRBD1. CDR3 length: 15 amino acids. V dropped 5 bases and J dropped 0; count of bases not matched to a gene: 6. In germline, CDR1 is SGHVS, CDR2 FQNEAQ. Here the CDR3 DNA reads TGTGCCAGCAGCCCCCCCGGGACAGTGAACACTGAAGCTTTCTTT. Protein: CASSPPGTVNTEAFF.

This chain connects TRBV9 to TRBJ2-1; 7 bases fit TRBD2. The V segment lost 3 bases and the J segment 4 bases; nucleotides outside the gene matches: 1. Germline-derived CDR1 and CDR2 are SGDLS and YYNGEE. CDR3 length: 13 residues. The CDR3 protein is CASSEAGYNEQFF. In DNA, the CDR3 is TGTGCCAGCAGCGAAGCGGGGTACAATGAGCAGTTCTTC.

The chain couples TRBV7-2 to TRBJ2-7; D is possibly TRBD1 (5 bases). CDR1 and CDR2 (germline): SGHTA, FQGNSA. Trimming took off 3 bases at V and 0 bases at J, with 12 bases between the two ends. The CDR3 is made up of 15 amino acids. The CDR3 DNA follows: TGTGCCAGCAGCTTCGACAGCCAAAGCTCCTACGAGCAGTACTTC. Translation: CASSFDSQSSYEQYF.

This clone showed up just a few times. The genes are TRBV6-5 and TRBJ1-1; D unresolved. The germline V gene encodes CDR1 MNHEY and CDR2 SVGAGI. CDR3 length equals 13 residues. Trimming cost V 5 bases and J 5 bases, with 12 bases left between them. The CDR3 nucleotides are TGTGCCAGCAGTCCTTCAGGTGGAACTGAAGCTTTCTTT. Amino acids: CASSPSGGTEAFF.

This sequence joins TRBV11-1 and TRBJ1-6; TRBD1 aligns across 9 bases. V lost 8 bases and J lost 12; bases outside the gene matches: 8. The germline V gene has CDR1 SGHAT and CDR2 FQDESV (reference sequence). CDR3 length: 13 amino acids. CDR3 bases: TGTGCCAGCTCGTCGGGACAGGGTTTACCCCTCCACTTT. Amino acid sequence: CASSSGQGLPLHF.

V usage is TRBV6-5 and J usage is TRBJ1-1; weak D call: TRBD1 (5 bases). Deletions cut 2 bases from V and 3 bases from J, with 13 bases between. CDR3 length equals 15 residues. Germline loops: CDR1 MNHEY, CDR2 SVGAGI. The CDR3 loop reads CASSYPAGVDTEAFF. The CDR3 DNA sequence: TGTGCCAGCAGTTACCCGGCGGGGGTTGACACTGAAGCTTTCTTT.

The chain couples TRBV7-7 to TRBJ1-3; D gene ambiguous. Germline V CDR1 and CDR2: SSHAT, FNYEAQ (reference sequence). This CDR3 spans 16 amino acids. The germline V and J ends were trimmed by 5 bases and 0 bases, with 14 bases remaining between them. The CDR3 spells CASSPTGGFSGNTIYF. For the CDR3, the DNA is TGTGCCAGCAGCCCCACTGGCGGCTTCTCTGGAAACACCATATATTTT.

This CDR3 is CASSGLAGYNEQFF. In DNA, the CDR3 is TGTGCCAGCTCGGGACTAGCGGGGTACAATGAGCAGTTCTTC. V gene TRBV18 combines with J gene TRBJ2-1; TRBD2 matches at 13 bases. V lost 6 bases and J lost 4; bases outside the gene matches: 0. Per the germline V gene, CDR1 is KGHSH and CDR2 is LQKENI. This CDR3 has 14 residues.

CDR3: CASSQDWAGTGHEQYF. The CDR3 bases are TGTGCCAGCAGCCAAGACTGGGCGGGTACCGGCCACGAGCAGTACTTC. This chain links TRBV4-2 with TRBJ2-7, with D perhaps matching TRBD2 (5 bases). Germline V gene sequence: CDR1 LGHNA, CDR2 YNFKEQ. Trimming stripped 0 bases from V and 5 bases from J, with 17 bases between. This CDR3 spans 16 amino acids.

The chain recombines TRBV7-2 with TRBJ2-1, with 8 bases matching TRBD2. The CDR3 covers 15 residues. Losses at the gene ends were 1 base for V and 6 bases for J; bases not matched to a gene: 5. Per the germline V gene, CDR1 is SGHTA and CDR2 is FQGNSA. The chain's CDR3 is CASSLVSRGVNEQFF. For the CDR3, the DNA is TGTGCCAGCAGCTTAGTTTCGCGGGGGGTCAATGAGCAGTTCTTC.

This clone appeared a single time. The rearrangement uses TRBV5-1 and TRBJ1-4, with D perhaps matching TRBD1 (5 bases). The germline V gene encodes CDR1 SGHRS and CDR2 YFSETQ. V lost 1 base, J lost 8 bases, and 9 bases lay in between. CDR3 length: 13 residues. The CDR3 nucleotides read TGCGCCAGCAGCTTGCAGGGTCGAGAAAAACTGTTTTTT. Translation gives CASSLQGREKLFF. Filled out from reference TRBV5-1 and TRBJ1-4, the complete variable domain reads KAGVTQTPRYLIKTRGQQVTLSCSPISGHRSVSWYQQTPGQGLQFLFEYFSETQRNKGNFPGRFSGRQFSNSRSEMNVSTLELGDSALYLCASSLQGREKLFFGSGTQLSVL.